These T cell receptor beta chains were read from a single sample in a study of OX40 agonist ivuxolimab in advanced cancers. The assay was immunoSEQ multiplex PCR, and TCRdb's table has in-frame clones only and misses some. This repertoire shows about 84,000 clones, roughly 87% found once; its top ten account for roughly 0.18%. The sequencing used CD4+ or CD8+ T cells sorted from blood, collected in a trial of the OX40 agonist ivuxolimab. The source of these receptors is an adult with an advanced solid tumor such as melanoma, head and neck, liver or kidney cancer. Both conserved end residues are part of each CDR3. D genes are given only for firm matches. The listing skips clone size in some rows; elsewhere it reads once, few, many or a size class.

clone size	V gene	D gene	J gene	CDR3 DNA	CDR3 protein
.	TRBV7-3	.	TRBJ2-3	TGTGCCAGCAGCTTACAGTATACGCAGTATTTT	CASSLQYTQYF
.	TRBV30	TRBD2	TRBJ2-3	TGTGCCTGGAGTGCATCACGGGGGGTTACGCAGTATTTT	CAWSASRGVTQYF
.	TRBV25-1	.	TRBJ1-3	TGTGCCAGCAGTGCGCCCTCGGGAAACACCATATATTTT	CASSAPSGNTIYF
.	TRBV13	.	TRBJ1-1	TGTGCCAGCAGCTCCGCTCTTGAAGCTTTCTTT	CASSSALEAFF
.	TRBV30	.	TRBJ2-7	TGTGCCTGGACTGGGACGATAAACTACGAGCAGTACTTC	CAWTGTINYEQYF
few	TRBV27	.	TRBJ1-1	TGTGCCAGCAGCCGGAAAAACACTGAAGCTTTCTTT	CASSRKNTEAFF
few	TRBV7-9	.	TRBJ2-1	TGTGCCAGCAGCCCATCCGGCTGGCAGCAGTTCTTC	CASSPSGWQQFF
.	TRBV19	TRBD1	TRBJ2-5	TGTGCCAGTAGTATCTCGCAGGGGGTCGGGGAGACCCAGTACTTC	CASSISQGVGETQYF
.	TRBV11-3	.	TRBJ2-3	TGTGCCAGCAGCTCCTCACCCCGGGACTTCGAGGGGGCTAGCACAGATACGCAGTATTTT	CASSSSPRDFEGASTDTQYF
few	TRBV5-1	.	TRBJ1-2	TGCGCCAGCAGCTTTGATGGGGGTGCGAATAATGGCTACACCTTC	CASSFDGGANNGYTF
.	TRBV7-8	TRBD2	TRBJ2-7	TGTGCCAGCAGCCCGGGACTAGCGGGGCTCGAGCAGTACTTC	CASSPGLAGLEQYF
.	TRBV28	TRBD2	TRBJ2-3	TGTGCCAGCAGATCGCCTCATCCTGGGCCGTCTACTAGCGGGAGACCAGATACGCAGTATTTT	CASRSPHPGPSTSGRPDTQYF
.	TRBV29-1	.	TRBJ2-3	TGCAGCGTTGCAGGCACAGATACGCAGTATTTT	CSVAGTDTQYF
.	TRBV11-3	.	TRBJ1-1	TGTGCCAGCAGCCCTAATCGGGGGACCGAAGCTTTCTTT	CASSPNRGTEAFF
.	TRBV19	TRBD1	TRBJ1-5	TGTGCCAGTAGGGACAGGGGTAATAGCAATCAGCCCCAGCATTTT	CASRDRGNSNQPQHF
.	TRBV29-1	.	TRBJ2-2	TGCAGCGCCCGATTTATTAGCACCGGGGAGCTGTTTTTT	CSARFISTGELFF
.	TRBV27	TRBD1	TRBJ1-1	TGTGCCAGCAGTTTCCGGACAGGTGAGCGAGCTTTCTTT	CASSFRTGERAFF
.	TRBV19	.	TRBJ2-4	TGTGCCAGTAGGGGAGGGGGACTAGCCAAAAACATTCAGTACTTC	CASRGGGLAKNIQYF
.	TRBV30	.	TRBJ2-7	TGTGCCGCCCAAGGGGGGGGCCACGAGCAGTACTTC	CAAQGGGHEQYF
once	TRBV5-1	.	TRBJ1-1	TGCGCCAGCAGCTTGGCCCTACAGGCCCCCGAAGCTTTCTTT	CASSLALQAPEAFF
.	TRBV9	TRBD2	TRBJ2-3	TGTGCCAGCACAGCGGGGCCGGGGGCAGATACGCAGTATTTT	CASTAGPGADTQYF
few	TRBV25-1	.	TRBJ1-5	TGTGCCAGCAGTGTCCAGGTTATCAATCAGCCCCAGCATTTT	CASSVQVINQPQHF
.	TRBV5-1	.	TRBJ2-3	TGCGCCAGCAGCTTGTATGGGGGCACAGATACGCAGTATTTT	CASSLYGGTDTQYF
.	TRBV7-6	.	TRBJ2-1	TGTGCCAGCAGCTTATGGACCCACCTTAGTGATGAGCAGTTCTTC	CASSLWTHLSDEQFF
.	TRBV6-5	TRBD1	TRBJ2-3	TGTGCCAGCAGTTTCCGCGGGACAGGGCTCACAGATACGCAGTATTTT	CASSFRGTGLTDTQYF
once	TRBV19	TRBD2	TRBJ2-7	TGTGCCAGTGCTAGAGCGGGAGGGACGTACGAGCAGTACTTC	CASARAGGTYEQYF
.	TRBV7-3	.	TRBJ2-7	TGTGCCAGATTCCTCAGAAGGTTTATGGGCTACGAGCAGTACTTC	CARFLRRFMGYEQYF
.	TRBV6-6	.	TRBJ1-2	TGTGCCAGCAGTTACACTAGAAACTATGGCTACACCTTC	CASSYTRNYGYTF
.	TRBV5-1	.	TRBJ2-1	TGCGCCAGCAGCTTGGCCGGTAATGAGCAGTTCTTC	CASSLAGNEQFF
.	TRBV27	.	TRBJ2-6	TGTGCCAGCAGTTCCTTTTCTGGGGCCAACGTCCTGACTTTC	CASSSFSGANVLTF
.	TRBV5-4	.	TRBJ2-5	TGTGCCAGCAGCTTTGACGGGAGAAAACAAGAGACCCAGTACTTC	CASSFDGRKQETQYF
.	TRBV11-2	.	TRBJ2-7	TGTGCCAGCAGCTTAGCCGAGGCCCTTACCTCCTACGAGCAGTACTTC	CASSLAEALTSYEQYF
.	TRBV4-1	TRBD2	TRBJ2-6	TGCGCCAGCAGCCAAGAGGGGGAGGGGAGGGTTTATCCCTCTGGGGCCAACGTCCTGACTTTC	CASSQEGEGRVYPSGANVLTF
.	TRBV15	.	TRBJ1-4	TGTGCCACCAGCCTCGGAAGGGAAAAACTGTTTTTT	CATSLGREKLFF
.	TRBV30	.	TRBJ2-7	TGTGCCTGGGGGTCCGCCTACGAGCAGTACTTC	CAWGSAYEQYF
.	TRBV5-6	.	TRBJ2-7	TGTGCCAGCAGCGACCTAGGGGCGGCTCGCTCCTACGAGCAGTACTTC	CASSDLGAARSYEQYF